This T cell receptor beta chain is drawn from a study of identical twins. TCRdb re-called the 5' RACE reads with MiXCR, one entry per CDR3 protein. The table lists 500,000 or so distinct CDR3 sequences, about 20% of them singletons. The CDR3 has 15 amino acids. CDR1 is SEHNR, CDR2 FQNEAQ, per germline (reference sequence). Germline trimming cut 2 bases from V and 6 bases from J; bases unmatched to any gene: 7. These data are also associated with another study on T cells expressing NK-cell markers. This second study notes: An anti-gamma-delta TCR antibody confined sorting to alpha-beta TCR T cells across several of the experiments.

The V gene is TRBV7-9, the J gene TRBJ2-1, with 7 bases lining up with TRBD2. The source material was CD4+ T cells sorted from blood. The clonotype originates from a woman aged 18-35 years in good health. DNA of the CDR3: TGTGCCAGCAGCTTAACCAGCGGGGCTTTCAATGAGCAGTTCTTC. This sequence encodes CASSLTSGAFNEQFF.